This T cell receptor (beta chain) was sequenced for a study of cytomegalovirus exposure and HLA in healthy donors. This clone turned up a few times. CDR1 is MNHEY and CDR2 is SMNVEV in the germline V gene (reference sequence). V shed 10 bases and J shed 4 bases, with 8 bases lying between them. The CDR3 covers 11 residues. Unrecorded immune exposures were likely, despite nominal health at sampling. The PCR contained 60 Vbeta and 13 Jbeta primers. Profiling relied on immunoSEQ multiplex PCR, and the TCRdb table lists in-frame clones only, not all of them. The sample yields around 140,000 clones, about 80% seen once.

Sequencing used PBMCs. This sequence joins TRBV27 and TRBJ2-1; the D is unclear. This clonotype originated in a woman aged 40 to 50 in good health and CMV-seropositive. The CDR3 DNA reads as TGTGCCACCCGGAGTTACAATGAGCAGTTCTTC. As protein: CATRSYNEQFF.